In this sample, the clone carrying this T cell receptor beta chain turned up once. This CDR3 comprises 14 residues. V gave up 4 bases and J gave up 7 bases, with 16 bases separating them. CDR1 is MNHEY, CDR2 SMNVEV, per germline (reference sequence). In the authors' workflow: By means of reference gene primer amplification, nucleated cell counts were estimated. Repertoires were generated with immunoSEQ multiplex PCR, while TCRdb's copy carries only in-frame clones and drops some. The V and J calls and the clone size are those of that table, but D and trimming were determined from the DNA. The data show 190,000 or so clones, just under 90% seen once. The data stem from a study of blood T cell repertoires in COVID-19.

The chain uses TRBV27 and TRBJ1-1; TRBD1 might be the D (5 bases). The sequenced sample was peripheral blood. The clonotype was recovered from a man aged 55 to 70 who had recovered from COVID-19. CDR3 bases: TGTGCCAGCAGTTGGCAGGGAAGTATTAGTGAAGCTTTCTTT. This gives the protein CASSWQGSISEAFF.